The rows below give T cell receptor beta chains drawn from one sample of a study of CD8 T cells in Susac syndrome. TCRdb re-derived calls from the immunoSEQ multiplex PCR reads in MiXCR, one entry per CDR3 protein. This table has about 210,000 distinct CDR3 sequences, roughly 93% appearing once. Material: CD4+ T cells from PBMCs. The receptors come from a human donor with Susac syndrome. Each CDR3 is given with its conserved first and last residue. Each record gives: V gene, J gene, D gene, clone size, CDR3 protein, CDR3 DNA. D genes are given only for firm matches. Not every row has a clone size; where given, it reads once, few, many or a size class.

V gene: TRBV25-1; J gene: TRBJ2-7; D gene: -; clone size: -; CDR3 protein: CASSDSTGVTYEQYF; CDR3 DNA: TGTGCCAGCAGTGATTCGACCGGAGTTACCTACGAGCAGTACTTC
V gene: TRBV6-2/TRBV6-3; J gene: TRBJ2-7; D gene: -; clone size: -; CDR3 protein: CASSYSGTSMYEQYF; CDR3 DNA: TGTGCCAGCAGTTACTCCGGGACCTCGATGTACGAGCAGTACTTC
V gene: TRBV10-2; J gene: TRBJ1-1; D gene: TRBD1; clone size: -; CDR3 protein: CASRNTDREAEAFF; CDR3 DNA: TGCGCCAGCAGGAATACTGACAGGGAGGCTGAAGCTTTCTTT
V gene: TRBV29-1; J gene: TRBJ1-1; D gene: TRBD1; clone size: -; CDR3 protein: CSGGQGASSTEAFF; CDR3 DNA: TGCAGCGGCGGACAGGGGGCATCGAGCACTGAAGCTTTCTTT
V gene: TRBV6-5; J gene: TRBJ1-2; D gene: -; clone size: -; CDR3 protein: CASRQDYYGYTF; CDR3 DNA: TGTGCCAGCAGGCAGGACTACTATGGCTACACCTTC
V gene: TRBV7-2; J gene: TRBJ1-1; D gene: -; clone size: -; CDR3 protein: CASSLVSGSGEAFF; CDR3 DNA: TGTGCCAGCAGCTTAGTAAGTGGCTCAGGTGAAGCTTTCTTT
V gene: TRBV5-4; J gene: TRBJ2-7; D gene: TRBD2; clone size: -; CDR3 protein: CASSLGTSGGAGAEQYF; CDR3 DNA: TGTGCCAGCAGCTTGGGGACTAGCGGCGGTGCCGGGGCCGAGCAGTACTTC
V gene: TRBV12-3/TRBV12-4; J gene: TRBJ1-2; D gene: -; clone size: -; CDR3 protein: CASSRSGLRGYTF; CDR3 DNA: TGTGCCAGCAGCCGTTCTGGACTACGGGGCTACACCTTC
V gene: TRBV3-1; J gene: TRBJ1-6; D gene: -; clone size: -; CDR3 protein: CASSQGGGAGYSYNSPLHF; CDR3 DNA: TGTGCCAGCAGCCAAGGAGGTGGAGCGGGGTACTCCTATAATTCACCCCTCCACTTT
V gene: TRBV7-2; J gene: TRBJ2-4; D gene: TRBD2; clone size: once; CDR3 protein: CASSEPGGIDIQYF; CDR3 DNA: TGTGCCAGCAGCGAACCGGGGGGGATCGACATTCAGTACTTC
V gene: TRBV20-1; J gene: TRBJ1-1; D gene: TRBD1; clone size: -; CDR3 protein: CSAHGSQGVFTEAFF; CDR3 DNA: TGCAGTGCCCATGGGAGCCAGGGGGTTTTCACTGAAGCTTTCTTT
V gene: TRBV12-3/TRBV12-4; J gene: TRBJ2-2; D gene: -; clone size: few; CDR3 protein: CASSPITGELFF; CDR3 DNA: TGTGCCAGCAGTCCCATAACCGGGGAGCTGTTTTTT
V gene: TRBV19; J gene: TRBJ1-1; D gene: TRBD1; clone size: -; CDR3 protein: CASSPEGARSNTEAFF; CDR3 DNA: TGTGCCAGTAGCCCCGAGGGGGCTCGTTCTAACACTGAAGCTTTCTTT
V gene: TRBV12-3/TRBV12-4; J gene: TRBJ1-2; D gene: -; clone size: -; CDR3 protein: CASSFTGQNGYTF; CDR3 DNA: TGTGCCAGCAGTTTCACCGGGCAGAATGGCTACACCTTC
V gene: TRBV4-3; J gene: TRBJ1-2; D gene: -; clone size: -; CDR3 protein: CASSQDRRTVDGYTF; CDR3 DNA: TGCGCCAGCAGCCAAGACAGGCGAACAGTCGATGGCTACACCTTC
V gene: TRBV7-9; J gene: TRBJ2-4; D gene: TRBD1; clone size: -; CDR3 protein: CASSFGAGTGLTKNIQYF; CDR3 DNA: TGTGCCAGCAGCTTTGGGGCCGGGACAGGACTAACCAAAAACATTCAGTACTTC